The T cell receptor (beta chain) under discussion was sequenced for a study of metastatic and nonmetastatic thyroid tumors. Study summary: Patients with malignant and benign thyroid disease provided blood and tumor or nodule tissue, whose repertoires were compared.

Findings and limits, study-wide: Relative to benign nodules, malignant thyroid tumors were reportedly characterized by significantly elevated TCR beta diversity in blood and tumor.

With MiXCR, TCRdb reprocessed the PCR reads. In the table there are about 92,000 clones, more than 13% of which are singletons. Turning to this clone: Its antigen is currently unknown. At one of its ends the junction is not consistent with the germline gene, which may arise from a read error.

The CDR3 totals 14 residues. No treatment of any kind had been given to any patient before thyroid surgery. Sequences were obtained from blood. The chain uses TRBV12-3 or TRBV12-4 and TRBJ2-7, with TRBD1 as a possible D gene (5 bases). This receptor was obtained from a female donor with papillary thyroid cancer or a benign thyroid nodule (not recorded which). Some clones in this sample may be carry-over from other donors' samples. The CDR3 region has the DNA TGTTCCAGCAGTCCGACAGTGGAAGGCTACGAGCAGTACTTC. The encoded protein is CSSSPTVEGYEQYF.